These T cell receptor beta chains were read from a single sample in a study of blood T cell repertoires in COVID-19. Sequencing used immunoSEQ multiplex PCR; TCRdb keeps in-frame clones, though not all of them. The profile covers about 200,000 clones, with 70% to 90% appearing a single time and approximately 9.9% taken by the ten largest. The sequenced sample consisted of peripheral blood. Receptors were obtained from a human donor with active or convalescent COVID-19. The donor label of this sample is uncertain. Each CDR3 is given with its conserved first and last residue. The D gene is left open where the match is weak. Not all rows give a size; the values are once, few, many and, for expanded clones, a class.

j_call,clone_size,d_call,v_call,cdr3_aa,cdr3_nt
TRBJ1-1,-,-,TRBV28,CAIQTVNTEAFF,TGTGCCATCCAGACAGTGAACACTGAAGCTTTCTTT
TRBJ1-6,-,TRBD1,TRBV7-9,CASGTGTGNSPLHF,TGTGCCAGCGGCACCGGGACAGGGAATTCACCCCTCCACTTT
TRBJ1-2,-,-,TRBV14,CASSPSGRANYGYTF,TGTGCCAGCAGCCCAAGTGGGAGAGCTAACTATGGCTACACCTTC
TRBJ2-3,-,TRBD2,TRBV19,CASPPVASGSTDTQYF,TGTGCCAGCCCCCCAGTCGCTAGCGGGAGCACAGATACGCAGTATTTT
TRBJ2-7,-,TRBD1,TRBV12-5,CASGLGGRYEQYF,TGTGCTAGTGGTTTAGGGGGCAGGTACGAGCAGTACTTC
TRBJ2-1,-,-,TRBV13,CASSADTSFEQFF,TGTGCCAGCAGCGCCGACACTAGTTTTGAGCAGTTCTTC
TRBJ1-4,-,TRBD1,TRBV7-9,CASSPGTGGRGEKLFF,TGTGCCAGCAGCCCCGGTACAGGGGGGAGAGGTGAAAAACTGTTTTTT
TRBJ2-3,once,TRBD1,TRBV25-1,CASSEGQGFADTQYF,TGTGCCAGCAGTGAGGGACAGGGGTTCGCAGATACGCAGTATTTT
TRBJ2-7,-,TRBD2,TRBV19,CASRYSGVSYEQYF,TGTGCCAGTAGATATAGCGGGGTCTCCTACGAGCAGTACTTC
TRBJ1-5,-,-,TRBV6-6,CASSYSVQDQPQHF,TGTGCCAGCAGTTACTCGGTCCAGGATCAGCCCCAGCATTTT
TRBJ1-2,once,TRBD1,TRBV4-1,CASSQGTGNYGYTF,TGCGCCAGCAGCCAAGGGACAGGGAACTATGGCTACACCTTC
TRBJ2-1,few,TRBD2,TRBV5-1,CASSFPGISLAGATHSYNEQFF,TGCGCCAGCAGCTTCCCTGGGATTTCTCTAGCGGGGGCGACCCACTCCTACAATGAGCAGTTCTTC
TRBJ1-4,-,-,TRBV18,CASSPPYFTGTGNEKLFF,TGTGCCAGCTCACCGCCTTACTTCACAGGAACTGGTAATGAAAAACTGTTTTTT
TRBJ1-5,-,-,TRBV6-6,CASSYSRWGGYQPQHF,TGTGCCAGCAGTTACTCGAGGTGGGGAGGGTATCAGCCCCAGCATTTT
TRBJ2-1,-,TRBD1,TRBV7-2,CASSLGQVGNEQFF,TGTGCCAGCAGCTTGGGACAGGTTGGTAATGAGCAGTTCTTC
TRBJ1-1,-,TRBD1,TRBV5-1,CASSPGDRDEAFF,TGCGCCAGCAGCCCGGGGGACAGAGATGAAGCTTTCTTT
TRBJ2-2,-,-,TRBV2,CANRATNTGELFF,TGTGCTAACAGGGCTACGAACACCGGGGAGCTGTTTTTT
TRBJ1-4,-,TRBD1,TRBV12-3/TRBV12-4,CASRWTGEKLFF,TGTGCCAGCAGATGGACAGGCGAAAAACTGTTTTTT
TRBJ2-5,-,TRBD2,TRBV7-7,CASSLGWDYETQYF,TGTGCCAGCAGCTTAGGTTGGGACTATGAGACCCAGTACTTC
TRBJ1-4,-,-,TRBV18,CASSPGLNEKLFF,TGTGCCAGCTCCCCGGGACTTAATGAAAAACTGTTTTTT
TRBJ1-4,few,-,TRBV3-1/TRBV3-2,CASRSGVEKLFF,TGTGCCAGCAGAAGCGGGGTTGAAAAACTGTTTTTT
TRBJ1-2,-,TRBD1,TRBV9,CASSDRQGLRNYGYTF,TGTGCCAGCAGCGATCGACAGGGGCTTAGGAACTATGGCTACACCTTC
TRBJ2-3,-,TRBD2,TRBV7-3,CASSSTELAGATQYF,TGTGCCAGCAGCTCCACCGAGTTAGCGGGAGCGACGCAGTATTTT
TRBJ2-2,-,TRBD2,TRBV5-1,CASSLVAGFATGELFF,TGCGCCAGCAGCTTGGTAGCGGGGTTTGCCACCGGGGAGCTGTTTTTT
TRBJ1-5,-,TRBD1,TRBV7-9,CASSWTGSLNQPQHF,TGTGCCAGCAGCTGGACAGGGTCCCTGAATCAGCCCCAGCATTTT
TRBJ2-3,-,TRBD1,TRBV30,CAWSVYRGLGGDTQYF,TGTGCCTGGAGTGTCTACAGGGGGCTTGGGGGGGATACGCAGTATTTT
TRBJ2-2,-,TRBD1,TRBV24-1,CATRRTGAAGELFF,TGTGCCACCAGGAGGACAGGGGCGGCCGGGGAGCTGTTTTTT
TRBJ2-7,-,-,TRBV2,CASSEAGATYEQYF,TGTGCCAGCAGTGAAGCGGGGGCTACGTACGAGCAGTACTTC
TRBJ2-2,-,TRBD2,TRBV7-2,CASSLQGLAGGYTGELFF,TGTGCCAGCAGCTTACAGGGACTAGCGGGGGGTTACACCGGGGAGCTGTTTTTT
TRBJ2-7,-,TRBD2,TRBV24-1,CATSDSSGSIYEQYF,TGTGCCACCAGTGATTCTAGCGGGAGCATCTACGAGCAGTACTTC
TRBJ2-2,-,TRBD2,TRBV3-1/TRBV3-2,CASSPSRLSGGAGGELFF,TGTGCCAGCAGCCCCTCCCGCCTTAGCGGGGGGGCTGGCGGGGAGCTGTTTTTT
TRBJ1-5,-,-,TRBV6-2/TRBV6-3,CASSFGDQPQHF,TGTGCCAGCAGTTTCGGGGATCAGCCCCAGCATTTT
TRBJ2-2,-,-,TRBV30,CAWSNRFPGELFF,TGTGCCTGGAGTAACCGGTTCCCCGGGGAGCTGTTTTTT
TRBJ1-5,-,-,TRBV28,CATARMGGGNQPQHF,TGTGCCACCGCCCGGATGGGGGGGGGCAATCAGCCCCAGCATTTT
TRBJ1-4,-,-,TRBV6-1,CASSEVSNEKLFF,TGTGCCAGCAGTGAAGTCTCTAATGAAAAACTGTTTTTT
TRBJ2-4,-,-,TRBV24-1,CATIDGGLAKNIQYF,TGTGCCACTATCGACGGGGGGCTAGCCAAAAACATTCAGTACTTC
TRBJ2-5,-,-,TRBV19,CASKDREGETQYF,TGTGCCAGTAAGGACAGGGAGGGAGAGACCCAGTACTTC
TRBJ2-6,-,-,TRBV24-1,CATSDRRGSGANVLTF,TGTGCCACCAGTGATCGAAGGGGTTCCGGGGCCAACGTCCTGACTTTC
TRBJ2-7,-,-,TRBV29-1,CSVGHTLGYEQYF,TGCAGCGTTGGACACACACTGGGCTACGAGCAGTACTTC
TRBJ1-1,-,TRBD1,TRBV5-4,CASSPRGGTGYTEAFF,TGTGCCAGCAGCCCGAGAGGGGGGACAGGCTACACTGAAGCTTTCTTT
TRBJ2-2,-,-,TRBV21-1,CASTPGSGRWGELFF,TGTGCCAGCACCCCGGGGAGCGGGAGGTGGGGGGAGCTGTTTTTT
TRBJ2-1,-,-,TRBV12-3/TRBV12-4,CASIGRGELWQFF,TGTGCCAGCATTGGAAGGGGCGAGTTGTGGCAGTTCTTC
TRBJ2-5,-,-,TRBV19,CASSRRGETQYF,TGTGCCAGTTCCCGGAGGGGCGAGACCCAGTACTTC
TRBJ2-7,-,-,TRBV30,CACSTALLSYEQYF,TGTGCCTGTTCGACAGCTCTCCTGTCCTACGAGCAGTACTTC
TRBJ2-3,-,TRBD1,TRBV6-2/TRBV6-3,CASSYSIGTGKFTQYF,TGTGCCAGCAGTTACTCAATCGGGACAGGGAAATTTACGCAGTATTTT
TRBJ2-7,-,TRBD1,TRBV19,CASGQGLYEQYF,TGTGCCAGCGGACAGGGACTCTACGAGCAGTACTTC
TRBJ1-1,-,-,TRBV5-4,CASSSYRSNTEAFF,TGTGCCAGCAGCTCCTACAGGAGTAACACTGAAGCTTTCTTT
TRBJ2-7,-,-,TRBV19,CASSIEIAGSASSYEQYF,TGTGCCAGTAGTATAGAGATCGCAGGTTCCGCGAGCTCCTACGAGCAGTACTTC
TRBJ2-7,-,TRBD2,TRBV7-2,CASLPQAGAYEQYF,TGTGCCAGCCTGCCTCAGGCGGGAGCCTACGAGCAGTACTTC
TRBJ1-2,-,TRBD1,TRBV10-3,CAIYSAGQGAGYGYTF,TGTGCCATCTACAGTGCGGGACAGGGGGCTGGATATGGCTACACCTTC
TRBJ2-5,once,-,TRBV28,CASSSDGKETQYF,TGTGCCAGCAGTTCGGACGGGAAAGAGACCCAGTACTTC
TRBJ1-5,-,TRBD1,TRBV24-1,CASASVYRNRGIGFLLGKPQHF,TGTGCCTCCGCAAGCGTTTACAGGAACAGGGGGATAGGCTTTCTTTTAGGTAAGCCCCAGCATTTT